This TCR beta chain comes out of a study of identical twins (dated by TCRdb to 2016 to 2017). Broadly, across the study: TCR alpha and beta repertoires from monozygotic twins, unrelated adults of various ages and cord blood were deep-sequenced to test whether fetal clonotypes persist. To rule out contamination, the twin experiments were replicated at different times with different library preparation protocols.

Study-wide conclusions, independent of this receptor: Abundant cord blood beta clonotypes had fewer insertions, young adult naive repertoires showed a similar but weaker trend, and memory repertoires showed no such trend. Compared with coincidental sharing between unrelated individuals, out-of-frame TCR alpha sequences shared between twins had an excess of sequences with low generation probability. Invariant T cells such as MAIT and iNKT could partly confound zero-insertion analyses, though diverse VJ usage argued against this for most clonotypes. In monozygotic twins, recombination models systematically underestimated out-of-frame TCR alpha sharing, but the models matched the sharing seen between unrelated individuals. The excess sharing between twins in beta out-of-frame sequences was weaker because fewer shared sequences reduced the signal-to-noise ratio. Conclusions relied on cross-sectional statistical analysis, since the same donors could not be followed over many years.

Libraries were constructed by 5' RACE. The reads were generated on an Illumina HiSeq 2000. Template switching introduced a universal primer binding site; the final cDNA contained a unique molecular identifier, enabling accurate counting of TCR cDNA molecules. Specific primers in the conserved constant-segment region were used to synthesize first-strand cDNA for TCR alpha and beta chains. To control for contamination, every cDNA library was double barcoded, receiving both a SMART-Mk sample barcode and Illumina barcodes. TruSeq adapter sequences and Illumina sample barcodes were added in two successive PCR steps. TCR alpha and beta cDNA libraries were sequenced on the Illumina HiSeq platform with custom primers. As for the authors' bioinformatics: MiGEC processed the raw reads to extract unique molecular identifiers, while MiXCR was used to determine the CDR3 positions. Recombination models were inferred per individual with the repgenHMM and IGoR tools using an EM algorithm. Shared clonotype analysis was performed with the tcR package in R, normalizing sharing by the product of cloneset sizes. To study raw recombination free of thymic and clonal selection effects, out-of-frame nonproductive sequences were analyzed. TCRdb handled the public reads itself, with Q25 trimming in fastp and clone calling in MiXCR, and kept productive beta chains. Each entry merges the rows of one CDR3 protein and shows their most common DNA and genes. The V and J calls were determined by TCRdb, not by the authors. The sample table records more than 400,000 distinct CDR3 sequences; about 15% of these occur just once. Of the sample, nearly 0.45% falls within the top ten clones.

Only healthy Caucasian donors were included. Three pairs of female monozygotic twins, all aged 18 to 29 years, were included in the twin cohort. CD4+ and CD8+ T cell populations were isolated with positive isolation kits from Invitrogen. This clonotype was seen repeatedly, ten times or more. No antigen is known for it. No much larger clonotype is one base removed from it; base qualities were not supplied. Relative to germline, V is missing 3 bases and J is missing 9 bases, with 4 bases of the junction outside any gene match. Per the germline V gene, SGHRS is the CDR1 and YFSETQ is the CDR2. The CDR3 goes from the cysteine to the phenylalanine over 13 residues. Here the CDR3 DNA is all that survives: 39 bases in frame from base 1. This sample also belongs to another study, concerning yellow fever vaccine responses in identical twins. The second study also describes: According to the authors, in identical twins the way T cells responded to vaccination appeared partly convergent and partly personalized. In identical twins, the study followed T cell clones that responded to the vaccine with precision.

This sequence uses TRBV5-1 and TRBJ1-5; TRBD1 lines up with 9 middle nucleotides. This clonotype was sampled from a woman aged 18 to 35 in good health. The sequencing sample was made of CD4+ T cells sorted from blood. The nucleotides are TGCGCCAGCAGCTGGGACAGGGCGACGCCCCAGCATTTT. It specifies CASSWDRATPQHF.